This T cell receptor (beta chain) was recovered during a study of a mutant IDH1 vaccine in newly diagnosed glioma. Germline CDR1 is SGHTA and CDR2 is FQGNSA. The CDR3 length is 11 residues. V shed 6 bases and J shed 5 bases, with 7 bases lying between them. Sequenced by immunoSEQ multiplex PCR; TCRdb stores in-frame clones only, minus some. The sample lists about 86,000 clones; 85% were seen once. Sample time point: week 23, last vaccination. It was 300 ug of mutant IDH1 20-mer peptide that made up each vaccine dose, given with topical imiquimod. Concerning this clone itself: As yet, its antigen is unknown.

The sample was PBMCs, taken from a glioma patient whose treatment included an IDH1 peptide vaccine. The chain links TRBV7-2 to TRBJ2-5, with D unresolved. The receptor comes from a man aged 25-45 years with glioma. Some clones in this sample may be carry-over from other donors' samples. This CDR3 is CASSTTETQYF. As DNA, the CDR3 is TGTGCCAGCAGTACTACGGAGACCCAGTACTTC.